These T cell receptor beta chains were read from a single sample in a study of technical replicates of blood from several donors. The method was immunoSEQ multiplex PCR; TCRdb's version includes in-frame clones alone and lacks a portion of them. The data show about 89,000 clones, over 85% seen once. The specimen sequenced was T cells isolated from PBMCs. These receptors all come from a human donor in good health. Each CDR3 is given with its conserved first and last residue. The D gene is left open where the match is weak. Not all rows give a size; the values are once, few, many and, for expanded clones, a class.

abundance	j_gene	v_gene	d_gene	CDR3nt	CDR3aa
-	TRBJ1-2	TRBV9	-	TGTGCCAGCAGCGTAGATCGAGGGTCTGATGGCTACACCTTC	CASSVDRGSDGYTF
-	TRBJ1-1	TRBV28	-	TGTGCCAGCAGTTTTGTCCGGAACACTGAAGCTTTCTTT	CASSFVRNTEAFF
once	TRBJ2-1	TRBV19	TRBD2	TGTGCCAGTAGCATCGTTATAGCGGGGGGGCTCTACAATGAGCAGTTCTTC	CASSIVIAGGLYNEQFF
-	TRBJ2-2	TRBV18	-	TGTGCCAGCTCACCCCTTCCGGGACAGAACACCGGGGAGCTGTTTTTT	CASSPLPGQNTGELFF
-	TRBJ2-2	TRBV9	-	TGTGCCAGCAGCGTAGCACACGGGGTGGGGACCGGGGAGCTGTTTTTT	CASSVAHGVGTGELFF
-	TRBJ2-1	TRBV10-3	-	TGTGCCATCAGTGAGGACCAGCTACATCGGGATGAGCAGTTCTTC	CAISEDQLHRDEQFF
once	TRBJ1-4	TRBV5-1	TRBD1	TGCGCCAGCAGCTCTGGGACAGGCTTTAATGAAAAACTGTTTTTT	CASSSGTGFNEKLFF
-	TRBJ2-1	TRBV30	-	TGTGCCTGGGGTGTGGGGGGACCCAATGAGCAGTTCTTC	CAWGVGGPNEQFF
few	TRBJ1-6	TRBV25-1	-	TGTGCCAGCAGTGACTTAGAGAATTCACCCCTCCACTTT	CASSDLENSPLHF
once	TRBJ2-7	TRBV7-8	TRBD1	TGTGCCAGCAGCGTGGGACAGCCATCCACGGCATCCTACGAGCAGTACTTC	CASSVGQPSTASYEQYF
-	TRBJ1-2	TRBV11-2	-	TGTGCCAGCAGCCTCGACAGAAACTATGGCTACACCTTC	CASSLDRNYGYTF
-	TRBJ2-5	TRBV6-1	-	TGTGCCAGCAGTAAGGACAACCCTTGGGAGACCCAGTACTTC	CASSKDNPWETQYF
once	TRBJ2-7	TRBV11-2	-	TGTGCCAGCAGCCCTTTCAACGAGCGGAGCTACGAGCAGTACTTC	CASSPFNERSYEQYF
-	TRBJ1-2	TRBV2	-	TGTGCCAGCAGAGCCGCAAGGGGGAACTATGGCTACACCTTC	CASRAARGNYGYTF
-	TRBJ2-5	TRBV7-2	-	TGTGCCAGCAGGTGGGACTCCAACAACCAAGAGACCCAGTACTTC	CASRWDSNNQETQYF
-	TRBJ2-7	TRBV7-6	-	TGTGCCAGCAGCTCGGGACACGGCTCCTACGAGCAGTACTTC	CASSSGHGSYEQYF
once	TRBJ2-7	TRBV7-9	TRBD1	TGTGCCAGCAGCTTCGCGGTGGGGACAGGGGACTACGAGCAGTACTTC	CASSFAVGTGDYEQYF
once	TRBJ1-2	TRBV6-4	TRBD1	TGTGCCAGCAGTGACTCGGGACAGGGTTATGGCTACACCTTC	CASSDSGQGYGYTF
once	TRBJ2-2	TRBV4-1	TRBD1	TGCGCCAGCAGCCAGAACAGGGGGCGTTCGCTCGGGGAGCTGTTTTTT	CASSQNRGRSLGELFF
-	TRBJ2-5	TRBV29-1	TRBD2	TGCAGCGTGTCGGGACTAGCGGGAGAAGAGACCCAGTACTTC	CSVSGLAGEETQYF
-	TRBJ2-1	TRBV5-1	TRBD2	TGCGCCAGCAGCTTAAACGGGGGGGCTTACAATGAGCAGTTCTTC	CASSLNGGAYNEQFF
-	TRBJ1-1	TRBV5-1	TRBD1	TGCGCCAGCAGCTCCACCGGGACAGGGGTATACACTGAAGCTTTCTTT	CASSSTGTGVYTEAFF
once	TRBJ2-3	TRBV11-1	TRBD2	TGTGCCAGCAGCTTCCCGCGGGGGAGTAGACGAACAGATACGCAGTATTTT	CASSFPRGSRRTDTQYF
-	TRBJ1-2	TRBV4-1	TRBD1	TGCGCCAGCAAGGCGACAGGGGGCTTGGATGGCTACACCTTC	CASKATGGLDGYTF
-	TRBJ2-7	TRBV5-6	-	TGTGCCAGCAGCGCCATCCGGGACTGGGCCTACGAGCAGTACTTC	CASSAIRDWAYEQYF
-	TRBJ1-1	TRBV27	-	TGTGCCAGCAGCGGGGGGGCTGAAGCTTTCTTT	CASSGGAEAFF
-	TRBJ1-3	TRBV5-1	-	TGCGCCAGCAGCGTGCAGGGCTCTGGAAACACCATATATTTT	CASSVQGSGNTIYF
-	TRBJ1-2	TRBV28	-	TGTGCCAGCAGTGGGCAGGACTACACCTTC	CASSGQDYTF
-	TRBJ2-7	TRBV5-1	-	TGCGCCAGCAGCCTGGACGCGAGCTCCTACGAGCAGTACTTC	CASSLDASSYEQYF
-	TRBJ2-5	TRBV2	TRBD1	TGTGCCAGCAGCCCCAGGACAGGGACGGAGACCCAGTACTTC	CASSPRTGTETQYF
-	TRBJ2-1	TRBV7-8	-	TGTGCCAGCAGCTTAGCGGTTTCGGGCAATGAGCAGTTCTTC	CASSLAVSGNEQFF
once	TRBJ2-3	TRBV9	TRBD1	TGTGCCAGCAGCGCCCAAGGGGGCTCAGCGACGCAGTATTTT	CASSAQGGSATQYF
-	TRBJ2-3	TRBV11-2	-	TGTGCCAGCAGCTTTGGGGAGGATACGCAGTATTTT	CASSFGEDTQYF
-	TRBJ2-7	TRBV13	TRBD1	TGTGCCAGCAGCCCCGGGACAGGGGAGTACCCCTACGAGCAGTACTTC	CASSPGTGEYPYEQYF
-	TRBJ2-3	TRBV18	TRBD1	TGTGCCAGCTCACCACCAGGGAGACAGGGTGGTCAAGATACGCAGTATTTT	CASSPPGRQGGQDTQYF
once	TRBJ2-2	TRBV6-6	-	TGTGCCAGCAGGCCCCCCGGGACAAGCACCGGGGAGCTGTTTTTT	CASRPPGTSTGELFF
-	TRBJ2-2	TRBV4-1	-	TGCGCCAGCAGCCAACCCACGGTAAACACCGGGGAGCTGTTTTTT	CASSQPTVNTGELFF
-	TRBJ1-1	TRBV11-2	TRBD1	TGTGCCAGCAGCTTAGATGCTGTTGGGACAGGCTTTTATTCCACTGAAGCTTTCTTT	CASSLDAVGTGFYSTEAFF
-	TRBJ2-5	TRBV7-2	-	TGTGCCAGCAGGAAACAGGGAGAGGATTGGGCCCAGTACTTC	CASRKQGEDWAQYF
-	TRBJ1-2	TRBV5-1	-	TGCGCCAGCAGCTTGGGAGGTGAGGGCAATGGCTACACCTTC	CASSLGGEGNGYTF
once	TRBJ2-1	TRBV27	-	TGTGCCAGCAGTTTCGGGGGGCGAGAAAAGTTCTTC	CASSFGGREKFF